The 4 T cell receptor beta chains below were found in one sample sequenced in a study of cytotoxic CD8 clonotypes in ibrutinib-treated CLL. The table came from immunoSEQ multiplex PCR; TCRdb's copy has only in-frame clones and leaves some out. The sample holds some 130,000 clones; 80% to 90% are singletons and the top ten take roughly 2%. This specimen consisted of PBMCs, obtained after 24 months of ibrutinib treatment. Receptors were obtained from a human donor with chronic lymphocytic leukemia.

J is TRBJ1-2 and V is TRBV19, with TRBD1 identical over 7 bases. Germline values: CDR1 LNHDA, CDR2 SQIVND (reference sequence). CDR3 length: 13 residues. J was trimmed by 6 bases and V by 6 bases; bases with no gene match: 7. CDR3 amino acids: CASRRQGRNGYTF. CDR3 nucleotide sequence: TGTGCCAGTAGAAGACAGGGCCGAAATGGCTACACCTTC.

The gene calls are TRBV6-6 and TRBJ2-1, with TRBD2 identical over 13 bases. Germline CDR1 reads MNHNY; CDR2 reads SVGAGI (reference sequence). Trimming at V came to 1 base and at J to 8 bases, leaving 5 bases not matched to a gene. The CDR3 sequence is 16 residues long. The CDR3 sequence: CASSYLGLAGVHEQFF. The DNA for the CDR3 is TGTGCCAGCAGTTACTTAGGACTAGCGGGAGTACATGAGCAGTTCTTC.

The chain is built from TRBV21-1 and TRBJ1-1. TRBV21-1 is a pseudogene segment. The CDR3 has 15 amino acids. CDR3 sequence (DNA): TGTGCCAGCAGCAAAACGCAGGGACTGAACACTGAAGCTTTCTTT. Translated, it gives CASSKTQGLNTEAFF.

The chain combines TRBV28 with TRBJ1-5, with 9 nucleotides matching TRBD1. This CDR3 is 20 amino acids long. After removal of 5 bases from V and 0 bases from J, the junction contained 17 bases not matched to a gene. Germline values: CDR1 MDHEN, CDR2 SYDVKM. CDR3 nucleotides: TGTGCCAGCAGTCCCCAGGGGTCGGGACAGGGCCCTTATAGCAATCAGCCCCAGCATTTT. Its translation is CASSPQGSGQGPYSNQPQHF.